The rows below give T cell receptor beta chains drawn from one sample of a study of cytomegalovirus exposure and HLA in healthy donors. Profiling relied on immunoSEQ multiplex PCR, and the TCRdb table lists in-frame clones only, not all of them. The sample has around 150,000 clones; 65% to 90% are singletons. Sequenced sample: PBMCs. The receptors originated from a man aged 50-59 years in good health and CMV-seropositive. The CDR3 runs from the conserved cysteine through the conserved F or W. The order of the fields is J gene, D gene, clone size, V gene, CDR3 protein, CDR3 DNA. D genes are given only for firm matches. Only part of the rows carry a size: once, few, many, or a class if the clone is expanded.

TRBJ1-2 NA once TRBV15 CATSRRPDSTNGYTF TGTGCCACCAGCAGACGCCCGGACTCTACCAATGGCTACACCTTC
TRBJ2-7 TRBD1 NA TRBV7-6 CASSKGQLTSYEQYF TGTGCCAGCAGCAAGGGACAGCTCACCTCCTACGAGCAGTACTTC
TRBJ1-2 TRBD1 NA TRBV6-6 CASRVTGGGGYTF TGTGCCAGCAGAGTCACAGGGGGCGGTGGCTACACCTTC
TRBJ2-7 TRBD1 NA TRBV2 CASFRDRDPYEQYF TGTGCCAGTTTCCGGGACAGGGATCCCTACGAGCAGTACTTC
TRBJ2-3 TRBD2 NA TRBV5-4 CASSWEAGGGTDTQYF TGTGCCAGCAGCTGGGAAGCGGGAGGCGGTACAGATACGCAGTATTTT
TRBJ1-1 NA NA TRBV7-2 CASSFSTGNTEAFF TGTGCCAGCAGCTTCTCGACAGGGAACACTGAAGCTTTCTTT
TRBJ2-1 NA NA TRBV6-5 CASSDTRLEQFF TGTGCCAGCAGTGACACTCGGCTCGAGCAGTTCTTC
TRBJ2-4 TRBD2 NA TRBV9 CASSPRTSGGAVIQYF TGTGCCAGCAGCCCCCGGACTAGCGGGGGGGCCGTCATTCAGTACTTC
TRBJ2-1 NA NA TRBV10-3 CAISESVADTYNEQFF TGTGCCATCAGTGAGTCTGTAGCGGATACCTACAATGAGCAGTTCTTC
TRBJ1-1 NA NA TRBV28 CASSWSRGNTEAFF TGTGCCAGCAGTTGGAGCCGGGGGAACACTGAAGCTTTCTTT
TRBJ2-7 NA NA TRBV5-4 CASSLHGPYEQYF TGTGCCAGCAGCTTGCACGGTCCCTACGAGCAGTACTTC
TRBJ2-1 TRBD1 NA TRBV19 CASSISRGSPFEQFF TGTGCCAGTAGTATTTCCAGGGGGAGCCCCTTTGAGCAGTTCTTC
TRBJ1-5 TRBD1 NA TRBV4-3 CASSQSRDSYQPQHF TGCGCCAGCAGCCAAAGCAGGGACAGTTATCAGCCCCAGCATTTT
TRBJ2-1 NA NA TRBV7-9 CASSLAEGRNEQFF TGTGCCAGCAGCTTAGCGGAGGGCCGAAATGAGCAGTTCTTC
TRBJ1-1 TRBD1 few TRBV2 CASSGQGSEAFF TGTGCCAGCAGTGGACAGGGCTCTGAAGCTTTCTTT
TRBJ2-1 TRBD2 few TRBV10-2 CASKLSGTGEQFF TGCGCCAGCAAGCTAAGCGGGACTGGTGAGCAGTTCTTC
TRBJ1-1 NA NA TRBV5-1 CASSLSQNTEAFF TGCGCCAGCAGCTTGAGCCAGAACACTGAAGCTTTCTTT
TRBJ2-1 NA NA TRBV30 CAWSRVGWRSYNEQFF TGTGCCTGGAGTCGCGTAGGGTGGAGGTCCTACAATGAGCAGTTCTTC
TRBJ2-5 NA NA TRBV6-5 CASSEAVAPQYF TGTGCCAGCAGTGAAGCGGTGGCACCCCAGTACTTC
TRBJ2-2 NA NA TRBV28 CASSTRVNTGELFF TGTGCCAGCAGTACGCGAGTGAACACCGGGGAGCTGTTTTTT